A single sample is the source of the 5 T cell receptor beta chains below, sequenced in a study of shared clonotypes between healthy human individuals. Clones were sequenced by immunoSEQ multiplex PCR, and TCRdb holds only the in-frame ones, with some missing. Of roughly 1,600,000 clones in the sample, roughly 98.5% were seen once. Sequencing was performed on naive CD4+ T cells sorted from blood. The subset: CD45RA+ positively selected. The receptors were sampled from a man younger than 40 in good health.

The chain links TRBV28 to TRBJ1-5; 7 positions match TRBD1. The CDR3 has 18 residues. Germline trimming cut 6 bases from V and 5 bases from J; bases unmatched to any gene: 19. The germline gives CDR1 MDHEN, CDR2 SYDVKM. The CDR3 DNA reads as TGTGCCAGCAGCCCAGACCACAGGGGAAGGGGCCCCCATCAGCCCCAGCATTTT. Translated, it gives CASSPDHRGRGPHQPQHF.

CDR3 in amino acids: CASSDRLSSPGLRTDTQYF. DNA of the CDR3: TGCGCCAGCAGTGATCGACTCAGCTCTCCGGGACTCCGCACAGATACGCAGTATTTT. The V and J genes are TRBV10-2 and TRBJ2-3; TRBD2 is a possible D gene (6 bases). The V end lost 3 bases, the J end lost 1 base, and 23 bases lay between the germline ends. Germline V gene sequence: CDR1 WSHSY, CDR2 SAAADI. The CDR3 runs 19 residues.

The rearrangement links TRBV4-3 to TRBJ2-5; a weak D match, TRBD1 (5 bases). The germline V gene has CDR1 LGHNA and CDR2 YSLEER. Trimming left V 0 bases short and J 4 bases short, with 9 bases between. This CDR3 comprises 14 residues. The CDR3 loop reads CASSQDPGSETQYF. CDR3 DNA: TGCGCCAGCAGCCAAGATCCAGGGTCAGAGACCCAGTACTTC.

The V and J genes are TRBV6-5 and TRBJ2-7; no clear D gene. The CDR3 is made up of 15 amino acids. With 5 bases removed from V and 0 bases from J, the gap between germline ends came to 14 bases. Germline V CDR1 and CDR2: MNHEY, SVGAGI. In DNA, the CDR3 is TGTGCCAGCAGTACCCCGGGTAAGAGCTCCTACGAGCAGTACTTC. Amino acids: CASSTPGKSSYEQYF.

This sequence joins TRBV4-3 and TRBJ2-7, with TRBD1 matching over 7 bases. From germline, CDR1 is LGHNA and CDR2 YSLEER. This CDR3 has 17 amino acids. V gave up 2 bases and J gave up 0 bases; unmatched junction bases: 10. The CDR3 loop is CASSQNYDRASSYEQYF. As DNA, the CDR3 is TGCGCCAGCAGCCAAAACTACGACAGGGCGAGCTCCTACGAGCAGTACTTC.